Given below is one T cell receptor beta chain in context. The antigen it binds to is not known. No qualities accompany the bases; no much larger clone lies one base away. The record originates from a study of T cell clones after liver transplantation (dated by TCRdb to between 2019 and 2020). Notes on the research overall: Samples were obtained from ITN030ST, a randomized trial in which withdrawal of immunosuppression was attempted within 2 years of liver transplantation. Donor-reactive T cell clones were identified by TCRbeta sequencing following a pre-transplant mixed lymphocyte reaction and were subsequently tracked in post-transplant blood. Third party-reactive TCRbeta sequences were also identified from pre-transplant MLRs to serve as an antigen-independent comparator for donor-reactive sequences. Of the eight recipients, three were HCV-positive, while the remaining recipients had been transplanted for non-autoimmune, non-viral indications. Subjects received no induction therapy and standard immunosuppression until randomization at 12-24 months post-transplant. Tolerance was defined as complete withdrawal of immunosuppression for at least one year without a rise in liver enzymes beyond twice the upper limit of normal. Blood samples were collected pre-transplant, then pre-randomization ahead of withdrawal, and finally post-randomization once withdrawal had either been completed or failed. The study cohort included 8 liver transplant recipients, of whom 3 were classified as tolerant and 5 as non-tolerant.

V is reduced by 7 bases and J by 0 bases, leaving a spacing of 10 bases between them. Reading the germline V gene gives CDR1 SNHLY and CDR2 FYNNEI. The CDR3 has 14 amino acids, counting the end cysteine and phenylalanine. The CDR3 DNA has 42 bases and is translated from base 1. Frozen genomic DNA underwent high-throughput TCRbeta CDR3 sequencing by immunoSEQ, including PCR amplification, mapping, bias correction and internal controls. The study's processing was this. Productive rearrangements were kept, and unique TCRbeta sequences were defined by CDR3 nucleotide sequence plus V and J gene. A sequence counted as donor-reactive only if the sequence showed at least 5-fold expansion in CFSE-low cells compared with unstimulated pre-transplant cells and had a frequency of at least 0.01%. Per-subject minimum frequency thresholds, based on the lowest-template unstimulated sample, ensured at least 90% detection power. Repertoire turnover was measured by Jensen-Shannon divergence between the top 1000 TCRbeta sequences post- and pre-transplant. Changes in detection of donor-reactive sequences were assessed with two-sided Fisher's exact tests. TCRdb retrieved this table from immuneACCESS and kept in-frame rearrangements only. Not all clones are present; in checked studies, unresolved V genes account for under half, and no reason is known for the remainder. The DNA was the basis for D and trimming; V, J and clone size are from that table. For this sample the table gives 65,000 to 85,000 clones, of which 80% to 90% were detected only once. 2.1% of the sample is taken by the ten largest.

The paper as a whole reports these results and caveats: Donor-reactive sequences decreased more than third party-reactive sequences, which suggests partial antigen-specific deletion that was not related to withdrawal success. In two subjects, low numbers of available donor cells limited the measurable donor-reactive repertoire. Because of small, heterogeneous patient numbers and non-standardized post-transplant time points, the conclusions were only preliminary. After accounting for repertoire turnover, donor-reactive detection was significantly reduced in 7 of 8 subjects for CD4 and 8 of 8 for CD8. Since no allograft tissue specimens were available, donor-reactive T cells may have migrated into the graft instead of being deleted. Circulating donor-reactive CD4 TCRbeta sequences fell significantly post-transplant in most of the 8 subjects, irrespective of tolerance or HCV status.

Unstimulated PBMCs, after thawing, were stained for CD3, CD4 and CD8 and then FACS-sorted into CD3+CD4+ and CD3+CD8+ populations. Randomization to immunosuppression withdrawal applied to every one of the 8 studied subjects. The Qiagen DNeasy Blood and Tissue Kit was used for genomic DNA isolation. The rearrangement combines TRBV2 with TRBJ1-3; perhaps TRBD1 is the D gene, with 6 bases matching. The TCR comes from a human patient who received a liver transplant. Donor T cells from the graft may be present among the T cells after a transplant. The sequencing used CD4+ T cells from blood, collected less than 50 months after liver transplant. The DNA reads as follows: TGTGCCAGCAAAGACAGGCACTCTGGAAACACCATATATTTT. Protein translation: CASKDRHSGNTIYF.